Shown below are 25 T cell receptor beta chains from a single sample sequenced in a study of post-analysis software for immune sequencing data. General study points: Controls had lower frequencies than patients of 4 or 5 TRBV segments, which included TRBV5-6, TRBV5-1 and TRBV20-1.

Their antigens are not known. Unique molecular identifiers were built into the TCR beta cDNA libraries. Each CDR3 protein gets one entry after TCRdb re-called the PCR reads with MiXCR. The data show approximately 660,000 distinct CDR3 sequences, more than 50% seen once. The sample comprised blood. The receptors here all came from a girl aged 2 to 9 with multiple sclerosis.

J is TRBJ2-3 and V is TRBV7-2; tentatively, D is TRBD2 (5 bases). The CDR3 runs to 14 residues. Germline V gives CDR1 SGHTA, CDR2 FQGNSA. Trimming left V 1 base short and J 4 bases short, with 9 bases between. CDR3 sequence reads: CASSLGGRADTQYF. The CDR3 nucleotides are TGTGCCAGCAGCTTAGGTGGGCGGGCAGATACGCAGTATTTT.

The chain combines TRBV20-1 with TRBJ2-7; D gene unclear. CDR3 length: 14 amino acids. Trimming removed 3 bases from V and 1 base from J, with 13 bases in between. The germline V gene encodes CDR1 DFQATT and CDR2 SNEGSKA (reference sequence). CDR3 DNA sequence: TGCAGTGCTAGTACCCCGTCCATGTCCTACGAGCAGTACTTC. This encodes CSASTPSMSYEQYF.

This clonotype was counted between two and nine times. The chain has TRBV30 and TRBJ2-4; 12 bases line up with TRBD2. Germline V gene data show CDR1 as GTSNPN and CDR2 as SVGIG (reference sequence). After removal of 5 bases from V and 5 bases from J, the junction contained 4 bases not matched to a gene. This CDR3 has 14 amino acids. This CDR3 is CAWGRLAGENIQYF. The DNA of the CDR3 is TGTGCCTGGGGCAGACTAGCGGGAGAAAACATTCAGTACTTC.

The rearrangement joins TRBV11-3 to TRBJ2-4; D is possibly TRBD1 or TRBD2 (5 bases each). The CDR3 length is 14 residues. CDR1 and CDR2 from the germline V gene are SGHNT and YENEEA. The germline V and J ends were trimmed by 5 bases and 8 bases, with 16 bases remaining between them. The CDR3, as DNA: TGTGCCAGCAGCCCTCGGAGAGGGGCGGACATTCAGTACTTC. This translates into CASSPRRGADIQYF. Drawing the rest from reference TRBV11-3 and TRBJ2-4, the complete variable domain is EAGVVQSPRYKIIEKKQPVAFWCNPISGHNTLYWYLQNLGQGPELLIRYENEEAVDDSQLPKDRFSAERLKGVDSTLKIQPAELGDSAVYLCASSPRRGADIQYFGAGTRLSVL.

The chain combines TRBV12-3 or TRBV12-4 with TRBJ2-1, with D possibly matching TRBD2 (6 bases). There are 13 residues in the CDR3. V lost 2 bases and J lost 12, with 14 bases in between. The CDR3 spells CASSLRGLEGQFF. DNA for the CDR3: TGTGCCAGCAGTTTACGAGGCCTGGAGGGGCAGTTCTTC.

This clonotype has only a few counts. CDR3 nucleotide sequence: TGCGCCAGCAGCGGTATTTGGGCAAACTATGGCTACACCTTC. This codes for CASSGIWANYGYTF. This sequence joins TRBV4-3 and TRBJ1-2, with D unclear. The CDR3 totals 14 residues. With 5 bases removed from V and 2 bases from J, the gap between germline ends came to 12 bases. CDR1 LGHNA and CDR2 YSLEER come from the germline V gene.

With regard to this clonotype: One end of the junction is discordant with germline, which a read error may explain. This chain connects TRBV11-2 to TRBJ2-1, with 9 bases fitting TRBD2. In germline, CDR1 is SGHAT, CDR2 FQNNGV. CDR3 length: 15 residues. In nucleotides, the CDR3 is TGCGCCAGCAGCTTAGATCTAGCGGGGTACAATGAGCAGTTCTTC. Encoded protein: CASSLDLAGYNEQFF.

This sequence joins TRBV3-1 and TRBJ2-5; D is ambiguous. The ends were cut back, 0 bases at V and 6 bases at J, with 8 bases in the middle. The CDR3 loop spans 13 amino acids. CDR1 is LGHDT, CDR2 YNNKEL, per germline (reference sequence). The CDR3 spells CASSQDTLKTQYF. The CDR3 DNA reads TGTGCCAGCAGCCAAGATACGTTGAAGACCCAGTACTTC.

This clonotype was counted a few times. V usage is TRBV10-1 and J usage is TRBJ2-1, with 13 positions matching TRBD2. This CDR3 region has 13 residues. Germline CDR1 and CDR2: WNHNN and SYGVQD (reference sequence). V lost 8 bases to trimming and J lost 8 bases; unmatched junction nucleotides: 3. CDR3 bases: TGCGCCAGCGGGACTAGCGGGACGCATGAGCAGTTCTTC. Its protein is CASGTSGTHEQFF.

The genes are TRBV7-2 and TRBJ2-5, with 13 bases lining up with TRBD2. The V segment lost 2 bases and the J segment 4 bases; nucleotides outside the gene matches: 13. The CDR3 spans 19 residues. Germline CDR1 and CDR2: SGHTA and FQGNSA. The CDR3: CASSLPKLAGGVWGETQYF. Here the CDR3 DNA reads TGTGCCAGCAGCTTACCTAAACTAGCGGGGGGGGTTTGGGGAGAGACCCAGTACTTC.

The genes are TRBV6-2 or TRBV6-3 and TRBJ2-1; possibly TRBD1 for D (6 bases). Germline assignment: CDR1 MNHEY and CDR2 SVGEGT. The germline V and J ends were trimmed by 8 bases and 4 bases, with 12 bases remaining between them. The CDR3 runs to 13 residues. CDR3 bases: TGTGCCAGCCAACTGACAGGATACAATGAGCAGTTCTTC. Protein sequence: CASQLTGYNEQFF.

The CDR3 protein is CASSLGGGRGYEQYF. The CDR3 nucleotides read TGTGCCAGCAGTTTAGGCGGTGGCAGGGGCTACGAGCAGTACTTC. The gene calls are TRBV12-3 or TRBV12-4 and TRBJ2-7; weak D call: TRBD1 (6 bases). The CDR3 runs 15 residues. Trimming removed 1 base from V and 3 bases from J, with 13 bases in between.

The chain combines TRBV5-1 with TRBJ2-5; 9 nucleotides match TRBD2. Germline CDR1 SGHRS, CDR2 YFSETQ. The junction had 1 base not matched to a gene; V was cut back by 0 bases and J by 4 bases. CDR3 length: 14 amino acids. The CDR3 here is CASSLARGGETQYF. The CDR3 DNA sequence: TGCGCCAGCAGCTTGGCGCGGGGGGGAGAGACCCAGTACTTC.

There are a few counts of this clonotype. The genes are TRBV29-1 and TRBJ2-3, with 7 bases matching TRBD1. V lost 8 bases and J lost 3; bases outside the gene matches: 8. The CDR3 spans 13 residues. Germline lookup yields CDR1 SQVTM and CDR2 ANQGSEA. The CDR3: CSLTTGVTDTQYF. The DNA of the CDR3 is TGCAGCTTAACCACAGGGGTGACAGATACGCAGTATTTT.

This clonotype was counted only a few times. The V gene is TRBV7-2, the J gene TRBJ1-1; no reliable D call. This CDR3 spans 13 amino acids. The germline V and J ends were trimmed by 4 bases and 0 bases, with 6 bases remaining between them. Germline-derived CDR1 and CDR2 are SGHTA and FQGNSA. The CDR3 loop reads CASSSYMNTEAFF. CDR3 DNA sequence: TGTGCCAGCAGCTCCTATATGAACACTGAAGCTTTCTTT.

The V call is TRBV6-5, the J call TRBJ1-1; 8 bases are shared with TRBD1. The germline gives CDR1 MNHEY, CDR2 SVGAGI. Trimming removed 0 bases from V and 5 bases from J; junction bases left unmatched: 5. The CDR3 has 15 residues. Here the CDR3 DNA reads TGTGCCAGCAGTTACTCGAACAGGGGGGGGACTGAAGCTTTCTTT. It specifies CASSYSNRGGTEAFF.

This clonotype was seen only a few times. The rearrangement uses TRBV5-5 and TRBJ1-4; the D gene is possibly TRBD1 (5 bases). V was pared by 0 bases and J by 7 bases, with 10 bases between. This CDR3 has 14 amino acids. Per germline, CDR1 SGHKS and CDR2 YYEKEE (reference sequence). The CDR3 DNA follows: TGTGCCAGCAGCTTGGAGTGGGGGAGTGAAAAACTGTTTTTT. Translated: CASSLEWGSEKLFF.

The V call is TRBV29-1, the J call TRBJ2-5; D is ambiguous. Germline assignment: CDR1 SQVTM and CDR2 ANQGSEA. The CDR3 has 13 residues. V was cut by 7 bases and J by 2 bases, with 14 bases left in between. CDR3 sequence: CSATPDGQETQYF. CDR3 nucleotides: TGCAGCGCCACGCCGGACGGTCAAGAGACCCAGTACTTC.

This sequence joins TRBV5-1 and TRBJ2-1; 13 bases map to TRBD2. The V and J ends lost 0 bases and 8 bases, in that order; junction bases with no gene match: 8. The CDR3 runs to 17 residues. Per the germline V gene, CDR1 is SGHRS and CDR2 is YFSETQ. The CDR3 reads CASSLGTSGRAADEQFF. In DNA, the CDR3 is TGCGCCAGCAGCTTGGGTACTAGCGGGAGGGCCGCGGATGAGCAGTTCTTC.

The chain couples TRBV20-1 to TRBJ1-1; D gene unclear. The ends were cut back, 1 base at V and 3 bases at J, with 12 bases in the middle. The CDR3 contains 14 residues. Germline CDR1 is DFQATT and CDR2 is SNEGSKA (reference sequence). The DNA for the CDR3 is TGCAGTGCTAGAGGCCGGACGGACTACACTGAAGCTTTCTTT. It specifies CSARGRTDYTEAFF.

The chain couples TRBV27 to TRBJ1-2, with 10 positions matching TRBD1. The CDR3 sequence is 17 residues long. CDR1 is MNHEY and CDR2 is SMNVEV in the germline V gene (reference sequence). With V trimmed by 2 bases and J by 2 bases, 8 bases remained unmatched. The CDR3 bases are TGTGCCAGCAGTTTAACACTGGGACAGGGGAAGAACTATGGCTACACCTTC. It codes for CASSLTLGQGKNYGYTF.

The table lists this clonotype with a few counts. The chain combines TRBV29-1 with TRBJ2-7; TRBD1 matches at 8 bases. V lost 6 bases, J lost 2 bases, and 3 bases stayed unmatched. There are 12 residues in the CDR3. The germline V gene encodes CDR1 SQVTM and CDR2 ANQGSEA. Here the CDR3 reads CSVRTGTYEQYF. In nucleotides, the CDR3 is TGCAGCGTCCGGACAGGGACCTACGAGCAGTACTTC.

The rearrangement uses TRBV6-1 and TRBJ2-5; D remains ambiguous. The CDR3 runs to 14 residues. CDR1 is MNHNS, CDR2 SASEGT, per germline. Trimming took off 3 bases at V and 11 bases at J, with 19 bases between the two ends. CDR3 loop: CASSETASSVQQYF. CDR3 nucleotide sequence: TGTGCCAGCAGTGAGACGGCTTCTTCTGTACAGCAGTACTTC.

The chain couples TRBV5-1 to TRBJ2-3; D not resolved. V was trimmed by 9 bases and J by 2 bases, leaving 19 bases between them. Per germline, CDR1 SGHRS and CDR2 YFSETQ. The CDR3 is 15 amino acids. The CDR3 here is CATAPELPYTDTQYF. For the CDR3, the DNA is TGCGCCACCGCGCCCGAACTTCCATACACAGATACGCAGTATTTT.

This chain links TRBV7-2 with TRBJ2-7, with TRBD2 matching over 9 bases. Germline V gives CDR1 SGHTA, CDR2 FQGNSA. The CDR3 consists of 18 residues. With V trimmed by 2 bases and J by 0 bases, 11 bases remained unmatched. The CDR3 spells CASSLYASGTSSSYEQYF. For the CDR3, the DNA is TGTGCCAGCAGCTTATACGCTAGCGGGACTTCCAGCTCCTACGAGCAGTACTTC.